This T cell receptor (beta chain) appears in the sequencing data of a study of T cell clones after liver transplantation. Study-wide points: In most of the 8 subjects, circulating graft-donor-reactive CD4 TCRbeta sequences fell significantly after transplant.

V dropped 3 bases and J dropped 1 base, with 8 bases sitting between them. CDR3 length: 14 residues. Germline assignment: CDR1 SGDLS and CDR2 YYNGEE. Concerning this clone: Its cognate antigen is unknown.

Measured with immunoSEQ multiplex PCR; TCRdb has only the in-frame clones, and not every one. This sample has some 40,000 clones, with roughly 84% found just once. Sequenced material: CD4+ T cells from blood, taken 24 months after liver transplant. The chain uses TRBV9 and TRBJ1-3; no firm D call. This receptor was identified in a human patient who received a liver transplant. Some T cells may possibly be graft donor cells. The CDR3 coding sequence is TGTGCCAGCAGCGAGGTCATGTCTGGAAACACCATATATTTT. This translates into CASSEVMSGNTIYF.